What follows are 22 T cell receptor beta chains derived from one specimen sequenced in a study of cytomegalovirus exposure and HLA in healthy donors. Sequenced by immunoSEQ multiplex PCR; TCRdb stores in-frame clones only, minus some. The sample yields around 140,000 clones, 80% to 90% seen once. Sample: PBMCs. The receptors shown here come from a young woman in good health and CMV-seronegative.

The chain employs TRBV30 and TRBJ2-2; 9 bases are a match to TRBD2. The germline CDR1 and CDR2 sequences are GTSNPN and SVGIG (reference sequence). There are 14 residues in the CDR3. The V gene end was trimmed by 3 bases and the J gene end by 4 bases; junction bases not matched to a gene: 3. This chain's CDR3 is CAWSGTSPTGELFF. CDR3 coding DNA: TGTGCCTGGAGCGGGACTAGCCCCACCGGGGAGCTGTTTTTT.

The chain is built from TRBV5-6 and TRBJ2-7, with 8 bases fitting TRBD1. This CDR3 has 16 amino acids. J gave up 2 bases and V 3 bases, and 10 bases lay outside the gene matches. The germline V gene has CDR1 SGHDT and CDR2 YYEEEE. The CDR3 sequence: CASSSPQTGEPYEQYF. The CDR3, as DNA: TGTGCCAGCAGCTCGCCCCAGACAGGGGAGCCCTACGAGCAGTACTTC.

The chain combines TRBV19 with TRBJ1-4; D not resolved. CDR1 is LNHDA and CDR2 is SQIVND in the germline V gene (reference sequence). V gave up 5 bases and J gave up 0 bases, with 16 bases separating them. This CDR3 is 17 amino acids long. The CDR3: CASSPRGGAATNEKLFF. CDR3 bases: TGTGCCAGTAGTCCGCGGGGAGGCGCCGCAACTAATGAAAAACTGTTTTTT. The variable domain in full, with the rest retrieved from reference TRBV19 and TRBJ1-4, is DGGITQSPKYLFRKEGQNVTLSCEQNLNHDAMYWYRQDPGQGLRLIYYSQIVNDFQKGDIAEGYSVSREKKESFPLTVTSAQKNPTAFYLCASSPRGGAATNEKLFFGSGTQLSVL.

The chain couples TRBV27 to TRBJ1-5, with D possibly being TRBD1 (5 bases). Germline CDR1 and CDR2: MNHEY and SMNVEV (reference sequence). The CDR3 extends over 13 amino acids. Between the trimmed V and J ends, which lost 4 bases and 16 bases, there was a span of 20 bases. CDR3 amino acids: CASSWGLSGSEHF. In DNA form, the CDR3 reads TGTGCCAGCAGTTGGGGATTGTCAGGGTCCGAACATTTT.

The chain uses TRBV15 and TRBJ1-5; 8 bases match TRBD1. The germline gives CDR1 LNHNV, CDR2 YYDKDF (reference sequence). This CDR3 spans 16 amino acids. With 5 bases clipped from V and 4 bases from J, the junction kept 10 bases outside the gene matches. CDR3 loop: CATSRGVRGLNQPQHF. The DNA of the CDR3 is TGTGCCACCAGCCGAGGGGTCAGGGGGCTAAATCAGCCCCAGCATTTT.

CDR3 DNA sequence: TGTGCCAGCAGTTCCCCCCTTAGCTACACCTTC. Translating gives CASSSPLSYTF. The V call is TRBV6-6, the J call TRBJ1-2; D is uncertain. The CDR3 has 11 residues. The germline V and J ends were trimmed by 4 bases and 9 bases, with 9 bases remaining between them. Germline loops: CDR1 MNHNY, CDR2 SVGAGI (reference sequence).

This chain uses TRBV11-3 with TRBJ2-3; 11 nucleotides align to TRBD2. Germline V gives CDR1 SGHNT, CDR2 YENEEA. V lost 5 bases, J lost 2 bases, and 6 bases stayed unmatched. CDR3 length: 16 residues. The CDR3 sequence is CASSLVAGGPTDTQYF. CDR3 in DNA: TGTGCCAGCAGCCTGGTAGCGGGGGGGCCCACAGATACGCAGTATTTT.

The genes are TRBV11-2 and TRBJ1-4; 7 nucleotides line up with TRBD1. After removal of 0 bases from V and 8 bases from J, the junction contained 6 bases not matched to a gene. From germline, CDR1 is SGHAT and CDR2 FQNNGV. CDR3 length equals 15 residues. CDR3: CASSLDGTASEKLFF. The DNA for the CDR3 is TGTGCCAGCAGCTTAGATGGGACAGCTAGCGAAAAACTGTTTTTT. The full variable domain, with the rest looked up from reference TRBV11-2 and TRBJ1-4, is EAGVAQSPRYKIIEKRQSVAFWCNPISGHATLYWYQQILGQGPKLLIQFQNNGVVDDSQLPKDRFSAERLKGVDSTLKIQPAKLEDSAVYLCASSLDGTASEKLFFGSGTQLSVL.

The rearrangement uses TRBV29-1 and TRBJ2-7; 8 positions match TRBD2. CDR1 and CDR2 (germline): SQVTM, ANQGSEA. V lost 7 bases to trimming and J lost 2 bases; unmatched junction nucleotides: 13. The CDR3 spans 15 residues. The CDR3 nucleotides read TGCAGCGCCCGCAACCCCCTGGGACTAGCCTACGAGCAGTACTTC. Protein product: CSARNPLGLAYEQYF.

V usage is TRBV7-9 and J usage is TRBJ2-5; D is possibly TRBD1 (6 bases). Germline assignment: CDR1 SEHNR and CDR2 FQNEAQ (reference sequence). This CDR3 contains 13 residues. Trimming shortened V by 3 bases and J by 7 bases, and 12 bases separated the two germline ends. CDR3: CASSLDRLPTQYF. As DNA, the CDR3 is TGTGCCAGCAGCTTGGACAGACTGCCGACCCAGTACTTC.

V gene TRBV7-2 combines with J gene TRBJ2-3, with D perhaps matching TRBD2 (6 bases). Germline CDR1 SGHTA, CDR2 FQGNSA. The CDR3 covers 14 residues. The germline V and J ends were trimmed by 3 bases and 1 base, with 8 bases remaining between them. The CDR3 loop reads CASSLRGGTDTQYF. CDR3 nucleotide sequence: TGTGCCAGCAGCTTGCGGGGCGGCACAGATACGCAGTATTTT.

This chain links TRBV5-1 with TRBJ2-7; 11 bases line up with TRBD2. Trimming removed 7 bases from V and 2 bases from J; junction bases left unmatched: 8. This CDR3 has 15 residues. The V gene's germline CDR1 is SGHRS and CDR2 YFSETQ. In DNA form, the CDR3 reads TGCGCCAGCGGGTCGACTAGCGGGGTACCCTACGAGCAGTACTTC. As protein: CASGSTSGVPYEQYF.

This clone was seen more than once but under ten times. The chain uses TRBV10-3 and TRBJ1-1, with a tentative D call TRBD1 (6 bases). The CDR3 sequence is 13 residues long. Germline V gene lookup returns CDR1 ENHRY and CDR2 SYGVKD. The ends were cut back, 5 bases at V and 1 base at J, with 8 bases in the middle. CDR3: CAISNRANTEAFF. The CDR3 DNA sequence: TGTGCCATCAGTAACAGGGCGAACACTGAAGCTTTCTTT.

This rearrangement joins TRBV27 to TRBJ2-5; TRBD2 matches at 8 bases. The germline V gene encodes CDR1 MNHEY and CDR2 SMNVEV (reference sequence). With V trimmed by 2 bases and J by 5 bases, 10 bases remained unmatched. The CDR3 totals 16 residues. The CDR3 loop is CASSLSGGILEETQYF. CDR3 sequence (DNA): TGTGCCAGCAGTTTAAGCGGGGGTATACTGGAGGAGACCCAGTACTTC.

The V call is TRBV19, the J call TRBJ1-3; 8 bases align to TRBD1. V shed 10 bases and J 0 bases; nucleotides not matched to a gene: 8. The length of the CDR3 is 15 residues. Germline V gene sequence: CDR1 LNHDA, CDR2 SQIVND (reference sequence). In nucleotides, the CDR3 is TGTGCCACACAGGACAGGGACGACTCTGGAAACACCATATATTTT. Protein product: CATQDRDDSGNTIYF.

CDR3 loop: CASSLIAVGEKLFF. The DNA of the CDR3 is TGTGCCAGCAGTCTAATCGCGGTCGGTGAAAAACTGTTTTTT. The rearrangement links TRBV6-6 to TRBJ1-4; D is unclear. Trimming removed 5 bases at V and 7 bases at J, with 14 bases between. This CDR3 comprises 14 residues. The V gene's germline CDR1 is MNHNY and CDR2 SVGAGI (reference sequence).

This clone has just one count. CDR3 protein: CASSLVEGWNYGYTF. CDR3 nucleotide sequence: TGTGCCAGCAGCTTGGTAGAGGGTTGGAACTATGGCTACACCTTC. The chain carries TRBV5-6 and TRBJ1-2; D unclear. V lost 0 bases, J lost 2 bases, and 11 bases lay in between. Germline loops: CDR1 SGHDT, CDR2 YYEEEE. The CDR3 extends over 15 amino acids.

This chain connects TRBV7-6 to TRBJ2-1; D is possibly TRBD1 (5 bases). The germline V gene has CDR1 SGHVS and CDR2 FNYEAQ. This CDR3 is built from 14 residues. Trimming took 5 bases from V and 0 from J, leaving 8 bases between them. The CDR3 sequence: CASSRQNSYNEQFF. The CDR3, as DNA: TGTGCCAGCAGCCGACAGAACTCCTACAATGAGCAGTTCTTC.

The rearrangement joins TRBV14 to TRBJ1-2, with TRBD1 matching 8 bases. The J segment lost 4 bases and the V segment lost 3 bases, leaving 10 bases of the junction unmatched. Per the germline V gene, CDR1 is SGHDN and CDR2 is FVKESK. The CDR3 spans 16 residues. DNA for the CDR3: TGTGCCAGCAGCCATTTGATCGGACAGGGATTCTATGGCTACACCTTC. Translation: CASSHLIGQGFYGYTF.

A few counts support this clone. This chain connects TRBV7-9 to TRBJ2-5; D possibly corresponds to TRBD2 (6 bases). Germline CDR1 is SEHNR and CDR2 is FQNEAQ (reference sequence). This CDR3 is 14 amino acids long. Trimming left V 1 base short and J 4 bases short, with 10 bases between. DNA of the CDR3: TGTGCCAGCAGCTTAGTGCAGGGAGGAGAGACCCAGTACTTC. Protein product: CASSLVQGGETQYF.

This clone was detected once. The chain employs TRBV7-2 and TRBJ2-5, with D tentatively TRBD2 (6 bases). The germline CDR1 and CDR2 sequences are SGHTA and FQGNSA. This CDR3 is built from 14 residues. Deletions cut 3 bases from V and 1 base from J, with 9 bases between. DNA of the CDR3: TGTGCCAGCAGCTTCGGGACTTCCCAAGAGACCCAGTACTTC. Translation: CASSFGTSQETQYF.

The V gene is TRBV2, the J gene TRBJ2-3, with D tentatively TRBD1 (6 bases). CDR1 SNHLY and CDR2 FYNNEI come from the germline V gene. The CDR3 loop spans 13 amino acids. Trimming took 6 bases from V and 7 from J, leaving 14 bases between them. For the CDR3, the DNA is TGTGCCAGCAGCGCCGACAGGAGTAATACGCAGTATTTT. This sequence encodes CASSADRSNTQYF.